This TCR beta chain came from a study of blood T cell repertoires in COVID-19. Study-level background: Collection of acute and convalescent COVID-19 samples took place in the United States, Italy and Spain.

Using immunoSEQ multiplex PCR, the repertoire was profiled, and TCRdb retains in-frame clones only, with some absent. The sample records around 210,000 clones, roughly four fifths being singletons. Germline trimming cut 4 bases from V and 4 bases from J; bases unmatched to any gene: 2. Germline CDR1 SGHTA, CDR2 FQGNSA. The CDR3 spans 15 residues. The sequence came from a woman aged 80 or over with COVID-19, enrolled during active disease. Sequencing used peripheral blood. V usage is TRBV7-2 and J usage is TRBJ2-1; 12 positions agree with TRBD2. CDR3 sequence (DNA): TGTGCCAGCAGCTCCGGACTAGCGGGGTACAATGAGCAGTTCTTC. Amino acids: CASSSGLAGYNEQFF.